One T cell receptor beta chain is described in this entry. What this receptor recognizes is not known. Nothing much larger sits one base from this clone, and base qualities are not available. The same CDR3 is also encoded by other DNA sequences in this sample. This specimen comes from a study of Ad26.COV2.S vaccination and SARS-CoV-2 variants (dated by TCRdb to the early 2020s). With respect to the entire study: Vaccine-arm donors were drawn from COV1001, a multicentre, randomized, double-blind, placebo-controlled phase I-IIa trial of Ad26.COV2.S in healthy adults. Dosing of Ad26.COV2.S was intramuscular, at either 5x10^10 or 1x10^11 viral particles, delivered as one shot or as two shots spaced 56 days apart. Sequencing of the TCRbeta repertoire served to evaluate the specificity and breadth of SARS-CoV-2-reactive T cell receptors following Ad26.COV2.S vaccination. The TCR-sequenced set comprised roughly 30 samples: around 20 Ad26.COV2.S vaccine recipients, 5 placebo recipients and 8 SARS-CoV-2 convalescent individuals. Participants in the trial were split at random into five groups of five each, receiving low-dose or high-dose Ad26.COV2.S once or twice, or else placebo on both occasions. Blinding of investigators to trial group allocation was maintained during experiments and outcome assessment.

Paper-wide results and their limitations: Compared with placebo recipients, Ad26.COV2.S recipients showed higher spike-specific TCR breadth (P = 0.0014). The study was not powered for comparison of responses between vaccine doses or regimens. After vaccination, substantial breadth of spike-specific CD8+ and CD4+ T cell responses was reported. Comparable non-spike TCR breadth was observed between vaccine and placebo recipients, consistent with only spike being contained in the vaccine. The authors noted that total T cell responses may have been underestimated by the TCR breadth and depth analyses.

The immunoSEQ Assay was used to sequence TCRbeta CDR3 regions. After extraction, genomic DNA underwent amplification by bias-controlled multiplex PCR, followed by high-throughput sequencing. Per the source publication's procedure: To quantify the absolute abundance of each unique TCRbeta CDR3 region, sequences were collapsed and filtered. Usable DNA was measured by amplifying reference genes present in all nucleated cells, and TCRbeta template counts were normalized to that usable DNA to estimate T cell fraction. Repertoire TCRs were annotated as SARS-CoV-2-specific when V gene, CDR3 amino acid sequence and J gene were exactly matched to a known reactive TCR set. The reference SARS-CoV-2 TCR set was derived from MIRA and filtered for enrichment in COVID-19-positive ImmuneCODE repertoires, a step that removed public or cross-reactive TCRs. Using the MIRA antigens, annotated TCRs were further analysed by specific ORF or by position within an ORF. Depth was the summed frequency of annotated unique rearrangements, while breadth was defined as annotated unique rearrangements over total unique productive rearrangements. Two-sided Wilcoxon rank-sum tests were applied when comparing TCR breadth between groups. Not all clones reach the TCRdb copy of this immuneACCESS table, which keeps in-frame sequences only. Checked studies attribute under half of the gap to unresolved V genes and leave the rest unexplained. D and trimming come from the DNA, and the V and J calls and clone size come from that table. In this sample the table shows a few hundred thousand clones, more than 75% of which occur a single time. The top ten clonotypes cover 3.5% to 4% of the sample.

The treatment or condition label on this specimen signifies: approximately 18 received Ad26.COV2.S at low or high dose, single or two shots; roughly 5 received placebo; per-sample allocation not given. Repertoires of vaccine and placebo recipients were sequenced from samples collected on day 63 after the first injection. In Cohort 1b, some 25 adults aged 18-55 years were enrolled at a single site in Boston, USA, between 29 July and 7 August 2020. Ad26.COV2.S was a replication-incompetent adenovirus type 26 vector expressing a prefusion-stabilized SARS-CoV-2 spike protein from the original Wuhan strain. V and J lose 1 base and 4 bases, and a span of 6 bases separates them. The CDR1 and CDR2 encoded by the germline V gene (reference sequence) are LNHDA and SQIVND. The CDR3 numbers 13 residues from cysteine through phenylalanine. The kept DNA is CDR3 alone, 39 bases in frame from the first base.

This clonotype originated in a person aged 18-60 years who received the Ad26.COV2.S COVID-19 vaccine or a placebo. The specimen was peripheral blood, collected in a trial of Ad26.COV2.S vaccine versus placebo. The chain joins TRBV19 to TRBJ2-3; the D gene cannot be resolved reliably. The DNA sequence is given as TGTGCCAGTAGTATAGGTCGTCCAGATACGCAGTATTTT. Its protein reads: CASSIGRPDTQYF.